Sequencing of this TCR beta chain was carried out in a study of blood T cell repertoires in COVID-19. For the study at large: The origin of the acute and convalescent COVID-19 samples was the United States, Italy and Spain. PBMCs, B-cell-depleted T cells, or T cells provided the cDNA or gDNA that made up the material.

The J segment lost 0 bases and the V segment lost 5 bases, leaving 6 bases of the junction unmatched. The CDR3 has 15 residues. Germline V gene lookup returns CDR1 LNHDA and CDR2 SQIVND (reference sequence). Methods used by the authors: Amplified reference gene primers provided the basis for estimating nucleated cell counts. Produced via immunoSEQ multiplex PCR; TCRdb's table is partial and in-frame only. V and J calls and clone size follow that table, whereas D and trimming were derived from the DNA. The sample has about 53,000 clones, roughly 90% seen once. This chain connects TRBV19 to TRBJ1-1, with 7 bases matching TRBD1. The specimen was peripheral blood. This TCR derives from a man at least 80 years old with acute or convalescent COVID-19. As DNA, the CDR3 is TGTGCCAGTAGTTCAAGGGACAGTGTGAACACTGAAGCTTTCTTT. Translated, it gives CASSSRDSVNTEAFF. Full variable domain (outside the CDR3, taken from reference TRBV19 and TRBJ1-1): DGGITQSPKYLFRKEGQNVTLSCEQNLNHDAMYWYRQDPGQGLRLIYYSQIVNDFQKGDIAEGYSVSREKKESFPLTVTSAQKNPTAFYLCASSSRDSVNTEAFFGQGTRLTVV.